One T cell receptor beta chain is described in this entry. The CDR3 has 15 amino acids. Germline CDR1 is MDHEN and CDR2 is SYDVKM. The trim removed 1 base at V and 11 bases at J, leaving 10 bases unmatched. The repertoire was sequenced with immunoSEQ multiplex PCR; TCRdb's copy has only in-frame clones and lacks some. The sample includes approximately 150,000 clones, over 90% of them seen just once. The data originate from a study of T cell responses to AZD1222 COVID-19 vaccine. This receptor was taken from an adult in good health. This material consisted of peripheral blood, taken on day 0 of AZD1222 vaccination. The gene calls are TRBV28 and TRBJ1-5; the match to TRBD1 covers 8 bases. The CDR3 sequence is CASSLFGQGIATQHF. DNA for the CDR3: TGTGCCAGCAGTTTATTTGGACAGGGTATCGCGACCCAGCATTTT.